These T cell receptor beta chains were read from a single sample in a study of molecular identifiers for immune sequencing clone quantification. Each CDR3 protein gets one entry after TCRdb re-called the PCR reads with MiXCR. The sample holds 75,000 to 95,000 distinct CDR3 sequences, around 25% seen once. The sample comprised naive CD8+ T cells from blood, with Jurkat cell RNA spiked in. The receptors shown here come from a human donor in good health. Some libraries in this study had Jurkat cell RNA spiked in. Each CDR3 is given with its conserved first and last residue. The D gene is left open where the match is weak. The listing skips clone size in some rows; elsewhere it reads once, few, many or a size class.

.	TRBV6-5	many	TRBJ2-3	TGTGCCAGCAGTTACACCCTTCGCGGGCGGGCGGACACAGATACGCAGTATTTT	CASSYTLRGRADTDTQYF
.	TRBV6-1	.	TRBJ2-7	TGTGCCAGCAGAGCCACTATTATCCTCCACGAGCAGTACTTC	CASRATIILHEQYF
TRBD1	TRBV9	many	TRBJ2-6	TGTGCCAGCAGCGTAGGCGGGACAGGTGACAACGTCCTGACTTTC	CASSVGGTGDNVLTF
TRBD2	TRBV19	.	TRBJ2-3	TGTGCCAGTAGTACGTGGACTAGCGGCACAGATACGCAGTATTTT	CASSTWTSGTDTQYF
TRBD1	TRBV5-1	many	TRBJ2-7	TGCGCCAGCAGCCCCAAGGACAGGGGGGTGTACGAGCAGTACTTC	CASSPKDRGVYEQYF
.	TRBV7-9	.	TRBJ2-1	TGTGCCAGCAGCATGGCGAGCTCCTACAATGAGCAGTTCTTC	CASSMASSYNEQFF
TRBD1	TRBV6-5	many	TRBJ2-1	TGTGCCAGCAGTTACGGGACAGGGGGCGATTTACGGTTCTTC	CASSYGTGGDLRFF
.	TRBV15	many	TRBJ2-7	TGTGCCACCAGCAGAGATCGAGGGTACTACGAGCAGTACTTC	CATSRDRGYYEQYF
.	TRBV5-5	many	TRBJ2-7	TGTGCCAGCAGTCTGGGACCGGGCTCCTACGAGCAGTACTTC	CASSLGPGSYEQYF
.	TRBV14	many	TRBJ2-6	TGTGCCAGCAGCCCCTATTTCTCTGGGGCCAACGTCCTGACTTTC	CASSPYFSGANVLTF
.	TRBV5-5	.	TRBJ2-5	TGTGCCAGCGGGGAAGAGACCCAGTACTTC	CASGEETQYF
TRBD2	TRBV2	many	TRBJ2-7	TGTGCCAGCAGTGAAGCGCTTAGCGGGGGGTTCGAGCAGTACTTC	CASSEALSGGFEQYF
TRBD1	TRBV19	.	TRBJ2-7	TGTGCCAGTAGTATATGGGGACAGGGTCTTTCCGAGCAGTACTTC	CASSIWGQGLSEQYF
.	TRBV7-2	.	TRBJ2-2	TGTGCCAGCAGCTTAGATGTACTAGCTCTTGGAACCGGGGAGCTGTTTTTT	CASSLDVLALGTGELFF
TRBD1	TRBV5-6	.	TRBJ2-7	TGTGCCAGCAGCCCCGCTGGGACAGGGGTACACGAGCAGTACTTC	CASSPAGTGVHEQYF
.	TRBV28	few	TRBJ2-7	TGTGCCAGCAGGGGGGGAATGACCTACGAGCAGTACTTC	CASRGGMTYEQYF
.	TRBV4-1	many	TRBJ2-7	TGCGCCAGCAGCCAAGTGGGGCAGTATGACTCCTACGAGCAGTACTTC	CASSQVGQYDSYEQYF
.	TRBV5-4	few	TRBJ1-3	TGTGCCAGCAGCTTGTCCGGCTCTGGAAACACCATATATTTT	CASSLSGSGNTIYF
.	TRBV4-3	many	TRBJ1-1	TGCGCCAGCAGCAGCAAGATAGTCAGGAACACTGAAGCTTTCTTT	CASSSKIVRNTEAFF
.	TRBV5-1	many	TRBJ2-2	TGCGCCAGCAGCTTGTATTCTGAGAACACCGGGGAGCTGTTTTTT	CASSLYSENTGELFF
.	TRBV20-1	many	TRBJ1-5	TGCAGTGCTAGTCAAGCTAGAGGGTATAGCAATCAGCCCCAGCATTTT	CSASQARGYSNQPQHF
.	TRBV4-1	few	TRBJ2-1	TGCGCCAGCAGCCAAGCCGGTCGGGGGCCTTCCTTCTACAATGAGCAGTTCTTC	CASSQAGRGPSFYNEQFF
.	TRBV7-9	many	TRBJ2-7	TGTGCCACCCAGTCAGGGTTCGGGGGCGAGCAGTACTTC	CATQSGFGGEQYF
.	TRBV27	few	TRBJ2-3	TGTGCCAGCAGTTTTTGGGATACGGGAACAGATACGCAGTATTTT	CASSFWDTGTDTQYF
.	TRBV12-3/TRBV12-4	many	TRBJ2-2	TGTGCCAGCAGCGAGGACAGACGCACCGGGGAGCTGTTTTTT	CASSEDRRTGELFF
.	TRBV5-1	many	TRBJ2-1	TGCGCCAGCAGCTTGGAGCCGGACCCCTCCTACAATGAGCAGTTCTTC	CASSLEPDPSYNEQFF
.	TRBV5-4	few	TRBJ1-1	TGTGCCAGCAGCTTGGTGGGTGACGGGGCTTTCTTT	CASSLVGDGAFF
.	TRBV29-1	many	TRBJ2-2	TGCAGCGTCTGGGGGCAGACCGGGGAGCTGTTTTTT	CSVWGQTGELFF
.	TRBV4-1	many	TRBJ2-3	TGCGCCAGCAGCCCGGGGGACTTCACAGATACGCAGTATTTT	CASSPGDFTDTQYF
.	TRBV4-3	.	TRBJ2-1	TGCGCCAGCAGCCAAGTAGGCGGTGGAGGGGACAATGAGCAGTTCTTC	CASSQVGGGGDNEQFF
TRBD2	TRBV5-4	once	TRBJ2-7	TGTGCCAGCAGTTGGGGACGGGGGGTTCGAGAGCAGTACTTC	CASSWGRGVREQYF
.	TRBV3-1	.	TRBJ2-3	TGTGCCAGCAGCCAAGACTCAACTTCAGATACGCAGTATTTT	CASSQDSTSDTQYF
.	TRBV6-5	few	TRBJ1-5	TGTGCCAGCAGACTCATCGACGATAGCAATCAGCCCCAGCATTTT	CASRLIDDSNQPQHF
.	TRBV12-3/TRBV12-4	.	TRBJ1-2	TGTGCCAGCAGCGGAGCTCCGGTTGGCTATGGCTACACCTTC	CASSGAPVGYGYTF
TRBD2	TRBV28	few	TRBJ2-5	TGTGCCAGCAGTTTAGAGACTAGCGGGCGCGAGACCCAGTACTTC	CASSLETSGRETQYF
.	TRBV19	many	TRBJ1-4	TGTGCCAGTAGTATCCCCCCGGGGGATGAAAAACTGTTTTTT	CASSIPPGDEKLFF
TRBD1	TRBV19	.	TRBJ1-5	TGTGCCAGTAAAACGACAGGGACCTATGATCAGCCCCAGCATTTT	CASKTTGTYDQPQHF
.	TRBV12-3/TRBV12-4	many	TRBJ1-4	TGTGCCAGCAGTTGGAGCGAAAAACTGTTTTTT	CASSWSEKLFF
.	TRBV29-1	.	TRBJ2-5	TGCAGCGTTGAAGATAACCCGTGGGAGACCCAGTACTTC	CSVEDNPWETQYF
.	TRBV7-9	many	TRBJ1-2	TGTGCCAGCAGCACGACGCCGATCTATGGCTACACCTTC	CASSTTPIYGYTF
.	TRBV24-1	many	TRBJ2-2	TGTGCCACCAGTGATTTGGGCACCGGGGAGCTGTTTTTT	CATSDLGTGELFF
.	TRBV24-1	few	TRBJ2-7	TGTGCCACCTCCACCGGCCCAGGATACGAGCAGTACTTC	CATSTGPGYEQYF
TRBD1	TRBV12-3/TRBV12-4	.	TRBJ1-5	TGTGCCAGCAGTCCCGGACAGGACAATCAGCCCCAGCATTTT	CASSPGQDNQPQHF
.	TRBV27	.	TRBJ2-1	TGTGCCAGCAGTTTAGGGGGACATCCTCTCTACAATGAGCAGTTCTTC	CASSLGGHPLYNEQFF
TRBD2	TRBV20-1	many	TRBJ2-7	TGCAGTGCTAGGGGGACTAGTGCTTACGAGCAGTACTTC	CSARGTSAYEQYF
TRBD2	TRBV28	.	TRBJ2-3	TGTGCCAGCAGTTCCTATCAGACTAGCGGGAGTATAGGGAGCACAGATACGCAGTATTTT	CASSSYQTSGSIGSTDTQYF
.	TRBV12-3/TRBV12-4	.	TRBJ2-7	TGTGCCAGCAGTTCCATCCGGGCTCCCACCTCCTACGAGCAGTACTTC	CASSSIRAPTSYEQYF
.	TRBV5-1	many	TRBJ1-1	TGCGCCAGCAGCTTGGTTCAAGGGGGGCCTGAGGCTTTCTTT	CASSLVQGGPEAFF
.	TRBV6-5	many	TRBJ2-7	TGTGCCAGCAGTTCCCGTGAGGGTTCCCTCTACGAGCAGTACTTC	CASSSREGSLYEQYF
.	TRBV23-1	many	TRBJ1-5	TGCGCCAGCAGTCCCCGAAACTTAGGAGGGACCGGCCAGCCCCAGCATTTT	CASSPRNLGGTGQPQHF
.	TRBV4-1	.	TRBJ2-7	TGCGCCAGCAGACAAGACCACGGCGCTAGACCCGTCTTC	CASRQDHGARPVF
TRBD2	TRBV7-2	few	TRBJ2-3	TGTGCCAGCAGACCTAGCGGGGGGGGGGCAGATACGCAGTATTTT	CASRPSGGGADTQYF
.	TRBV7-3	.	TRBJ2-5	TGTGCCGGCAGCCCTAGTCTGGGGGTTGAGACCCAGTACTTC	CAGSPSLGVETQYF
.	TRBV27	few	TRBJ2-5	TGTGCCAGCAGTTTACTAGGTCGGGCGGAGACCCAGTACTTC	CASSLLGRAETQYF
TRBD1	TRBV27	few	TRBJ2-7	TGTGCCAGCAGTTTATCGACCGGGACAGCCGACGAGCAGTACTTC	CASSLSTGTADEQYF